One and the same sample provided the 8 T cell receptor beta chains below, sequenced in a study of T cell clonality in common variable immunodeficiency. The assay was immunoSEQ multiplex PCR, and TCRdb's table has in-frame clones only and misses some. Altogether fewer than 50,000 clones were found in the sample, and no singletons occur. The sample was peripheral blood mononuclear cells. These receptors all come from a person aged 18 to 75 in good health.

Ten or more counts support this clone. The read halts 3 residues ahead of the CDR3 end, with the missing end drawn from the germline J gene. V usage is TRBV5-1 and J usage is TRBJ2-3, with D perhaps TRBD2 (6 bases). V gave up 3 bases and J gave up 3 bases, with 8 bases separating them. Looked up from germline, CDR1 is SGHRS and CDR2 is YFSETQ. There are 13 residues in the CDR3. The CDR3 is CASSSGGTDTQYF. The CDR3 bases that were read are TGCGCCAGCAGCTCCGGGGGAACAGATACG.

This clone was counted many times. The CDR3 end is not reached by the read, which stops 3 residues before it; the germline J gene fills it in. V gene TRBV30 combines with J gene TRBJ2-3; D unresolved. CDR3 length: 12 residues. The germline CDR1 and CDR2 sequences are GTSNPN and SVGIG (reference sequence). V was clipped by 0 bases and J by 6 bases, with 7 bases between them. CDR3 protein: CAWSVLRDTQYF. The CDR3 bases that were read are TGTGCCTGGAGTGTACTCAGGGATACG. Full variable domain (outside the CDR3, taken from reference TRBV30 and TRBJ2-3): SQTIHQWPATLVQPVGSPLSLECTVEGTSNPNLYWYRQAAGRGLQLLFYSVGIGQISSEVPQNLSASRPQDRQFILSSKKLLLSDSGFYLCAWSVLRDTQYFGPGTRLTVL.

This clone has at least ten counts. The DNA ends 3 residues before the CDR3 does, and the rest of the CDR3 is filled in from the germline J gene. The chain links TRBV5-1 to TRBJ2-1; 8 bases fit TRBD1. Germline CDR1 and CDR2: SGHRS and YFSETQ. The CDR3 contains 16 residues. With 0 bases clipped from V and 8 bases from J, the junction kept 10 bases outside the gene matches. The CDR3 spells CASSLAKDRAAHEQFF. The part of the CDR3 DNA that was read is TGCGCCAGCAGCTTGGCCAAGGACAGGGCAGCACATGAG. Using reference TRBV5-1 and TRBJ2-1 for the parts outside the CDR3, the full variable domain is KAGVTQTPRYLIKTRGQQVTLSCSPISGHRSVSWYQQTPGQGLQFLFEYFSETQRNKGNFPGRFSGRQFSNSRSEMNVSTLELGDSALYLCASSLAKDRAAHEQFFGPGTRLTVL.

This clone appeared many times. The DNA ends 3 residues before the CDR3 does, and the rest of the CDR3 is filled in from the germline J gene. The gene calls are TRBV6-2 or TRBV6-3 and TRBJ2-3; the match to TRBD1 covers 8 bases. Germline V CDR1 and CDR2: MNHEY, SVGEGT. Germline trimming cut 7 bases from V and 6 bases from J; bases unmatched to any gene: 12. The CDR3 runs to 15 residues. CDR3 DNA (partial): TGTGCCAGCAACGAGGGGACAGGAGATGCGGATACG. Its translation is CASNEGTGDADT. The CDR3 in its entirety is CASNEGTGDADTQYF.

This clone was seen ten or more times. The read stops 3 residues short of the end of the CDR3; the missing end is completed from the germline J gene. This chain uses TRBV5-5 with TRBJ2-1, with 9 nucleotides matching TRBD1. The CDR3 covers 15 residues. Germline lookup yields CDR1 SGHKS and CDR2 YYEKEE (reference sequence). Germline trimming cut 0 bases from V and 4 bases from J; bases unmatched to any gene: 2. CDR3 DNA (partial): TGTGCCAGCAGCTTGGGGGACAGGGCTTACAATGAG. Translated: CASSLGDRAYNE. The whole CDR3 is CASSLGDRAYNEQFF. Complete variable domain (other parts from reference TRBV5-5 and TRBJ2-1): DAGVTQSPTHLIKTRGQQVTLRCSPISGHKSVSWYQQVLGQGPQFIFQYYEKEERGRGNFPDRFSARQFPNYSSELNVNALLLGDSALYLCASSLGDRAYNEQFFGPGTRLTVL.

This clone was seen at least ten times. Read data end 3 residues before the CDR3 end; the end is taken from the germline J gene. The V gene is TRBV28, the J gene TRBJ1-5; D is ambiguous. CDR3 length equals 12 residues. Per germline, CDR1 MDHEN and CDR2 SYDVKM. Trimming stripped 6 bases from V and 6 bases from J, with 9 bases between. The CDR3 region is CASSMKGQPQHF. The CDR3 bases that were read are TGTGCCAGCAGCATGAAGGGTCAGCCC.

This clone was counted many times. The sequenced fragment ends 3 residues before the CDR3 boundary, so the rest is inferred from the germline J gene. The V gene is TRBV7-2, the J gene TRBJ2-3; D might be TRBD1 (5 bases). CDR3 length equals 17 residues. Germline CDR1 and CDR2: SGHTA and FQGNSA. V shed 0 bases and J shed 3 bases, with 16 bases lying between them. The CDR3 reads CASSLAAGRLGTDTQYF. The DNA read from the CDR3 is TGTGCCAGCAGCTTAGCGGCAGGGCGGTTAGGAACAGATACG.

This clone was seen at least ten times. The read is 3 residues too short to cover the CDR3 end, so that end is filled in from the germline J gene. The chain is built from TRBV29-1 and TRBJ2-7, with D possibly TRBD1 on 9 matching bases. V lost 5 bases and J 4 bases, leaving 24 bases between the germline ends. Germline V gene data show CDR1 as SQVTM and CDR2 as ANQGSEA. This CDR3 spans 16 amino acids. The sequenced CDR3 bases are TGCAGCGTTCTGGGGACAGGGACGGGAGGGCCTTACGAG. It translates to CSVLGTGTGGPYE. The entire CDR3 sequence reads CSVLGTGTGGPYEQYF.